The 4 T cell receptor beta chains given below trace back to one sample, sequenced in a study of CD8 T cells in ankylosing spondylitis (dated by TCRdb to about 2017). The research as a whole found: Blood from ankylosing spondylitis patients appeared to be characterized by a TCR beta motif made up of fewer than ten highly homologous amino acid variants.

Receptor amplification or capture employed 5' RACE. Instrument used: Illumina HiSeq 2500. TCRdb applied fastp at Q25 and MiXCR to the public reads, then kept only in-frame beta chains. Every CDR3 protein is listed once, alongside the most common genes and DNA of its rows. Present in this sample are over 700,000 distinct CDR3 sequences, 19% of which were seen just once. Of the sample, under 20% falls within the top ten clones. These TCRs' antigens remain unknown. Sequenced: blood, either unsorted or a sorted T cell fraction (not recorded which). The source of these receptors is a male donor with ankylosing spondylitis.

This chain joins TRBV27 and TRBJ2-3; no clear D gene. V lost 8 bases to trimming and J lost 5 bases, with 14 bases between them. The CDR3 spans 13 residues. CDR1 is MNHEY, CDR2 SMNVEV, per germline (reference sequence). The chain's CDR3 is CASAAQTGDTQYF. The CDR3 DNA is TGTGCCAGCGCCGCGCAGACCGGAGATACGCAGTATTTT.

The CDR3 DNA is TGTGCCACCAGCAGAGGCGGACAGAACTCTGGAAACACCATATATTTT. It yields the protein CATSRGGQNSGNTIYF. The chain has TRBV15 and TRBJ1-3; TRBD1 might be the D (6 bases). V was pared by 1 base and J by 0 bases, with 10 bases between. Germline V CDR1 and CDR2: LNHNV, YYDKDF (reference sequence). This CDR3 spans 16 amino acids.

The table lists this clonotype with many counts. This CDR3 is CASSLVDQPQHF. In nucleotides, the CDR3 is TGTGCCAGCAGCCTAGTCGATCAGCCCCAGCATTTT. This chain links TRBV12-3 or TRBV12-4 with TRBJ1-5; D is unclear. The CDR3 contains 12 residues. V shed 6 bases and J shed 5 bases, with 8 bases lying between them.

This clonotype occurred a few times. The CDR3 spells CASSGGGGTDTQYF. The CDR3 DNA is TGTGCCAGCAGTGGTGGCGGGGGCACAGATACGCAGTATTTT. This rearrangement joins TRBV6-1 to TRBJ2-3; a weak D match, TRBD2 (6 bases). Germline loops: CDR1 MNHNS, CDR2 SASEGT. Trimming shortened V by 4 bases and J by 1 base, and 9 bases separated the two germline ends. The length of the CDR3 is 14 residues.